This is a list of T cell receptor beta chains from one sample in a study of T cells in Graves' hyperthyroidism and ophthalmopathy. TCRdb processed the multiplex PCR reads anew with MiXCR; each CDR3 protein has one entry. The table has 250,000 to 300,000 distinct CDR3 sequences, about a sixth seen once. Sequencing was done on a sample of blood. These TCRs come from a woman between 55 and 75 years old with Graves' ophthalmopathy. CDR3s leave out the opening cysteine and the closing phenylalanine or tryptophan.

J gene,V gene,CDR3 protein
TRBJ2-5,TRBV24-1,ATSERTSQGTQY
TRBJ2-1,TRBV16,ASSQLGLSYNEQF
TRBJ2-7,TRBV7-9,ASSLLGTSSTEQY
TRBJ2-5,TRBV20-1,SAKSPDGRETQY
TRBJ1-6,TRBV6-2/TRBV6-3,ASSSLKGDLH
TRBJ1-2,TRBV12-3/TRBV12-4,ASSPDVGNYGYT
TRBJ2-2,TRBV2,ASSEVANTGELF
TRBJ2-1,TRBV6-1,AISDTGTGGSRGINEQF
TRBJ1-5,TRBV20-1,SAHSVSQPQH
TRBJ2-7,TRBV6-2/TRBV6-3,ASSYLGGGKYEQY
TRBJ2-3,TRBV6-6,ASSYSRTTDTQY
TRBJ1-1,TRBV20-1,SAGRGQRNTEAF